These 24 T cell receptor beta chains came from one sample sequenced in a study of post-analysis software for immune sequencing data. Findings and limits, study-wide: TRBV5-6, TRBV5-1 and TRBV20-1 belonged to a set of a handful of TRBV segments that were more frequent in patients than controls.

Presence of unique molecular identifiers characterized the TCR beta cDNA libraries. TCRdb used MiXCR to reprocess the PCR reads, holding one entry per CDR3 protein. Among 820,000 or so distinct CDR3 sequences listed, roughly half were seen once. The antigens these receptors bind are not known. What was sequenced was blood. These receptors came from a girl under 18 with multiple sclerosis.

V and J are TRBV19 and TRBJ2-7; maybe TRBD2 (5 bases). With 5 bases removed from V and 3 bases from J, the gap between germline ends came to 14 bases. The germline V gene has CDR1 LNHDA and CDR2 SQIVND (reference sequence). This CDR3 is 14 amino acids long. This CDR3 is CASSRTATNYEQYF. The CDR3 DNA reads as TGTGCCAGTAGTCGGACGGCGACTAACTACGAGCAGTACTTC.

The chain recombines TRBV3-1 with TRBJ2-1; 9 bases line up with TRBD2. After removal of 1 base from V and 2 bases from J, the junction contained 0 bases not matched to a gene. This CDR3 has 15 residues. Per the germline V gene, CDR1 is LGHDT and CDR2 is YNNKEL (reference sequence). The CDR3 DNA sequence: TGTGCCAGCAGCCAAGGCGGGGGGGCCTACAATGAGCAGTTCTTC. It specifies CASSQGGGAYNEQFF.

V usage is TRBV29-1 and J usage is TRBJ2-5; D gene ambiguous. With 4 bases removed from V and 4 bases from J, the gap between germline ends came to 7 bases. Germline V CDR1 and CDR2: SQVTM, ANQGSEA. CDR3 size: 11 residues. This CDR3 is CSVGTVETQYF. The CDR3 coding sequence is TGCAGCGTTGGCACAGTAGAGACCCAGTACTTC.

This clonotype was seen more than once but under ten times. The chain combines TRBV14 with TRBJ2-7; 7 bases line up with TRBD1. Germline loops: CDR1 SGHDN, CDR2 FVKESK. V shed 4 bases, J shed 5 bases, and the junction held 5 bases outside the gene matches. The CDR3 runs 13 residues. The CDR3 DNA is TGTGCCAGCAGCCGAGAAGACAGGGACGAGCAGTACTTC. It specifies CASSREDRDEQYF.

V gene TRBV10-3 combines with J gene TRBJ2-4; the D call may be TRBD1 or TRBD2 (5 bases each). The better agreement between TRBJ2-5 and the DNA end casts doubt on the J call. Per germline, CDR1 ENHRY and CDR2 SYGVKD. The CDR3 is 15 residues long. CDR3 in DNA: TGTGCCATCGGCGCCGGGACCGACTTCCAAGAGACCCAGTACTTC. Residues: CAIGAGTDFQETQYF.

The table lists this clonotype with a few counts. The V and J genes are TRBV20-1 and TRBJ2-1; 10 positions agree with TRBD2. Germline CDR1 is DFQATT and CDR2 is SNEGSKA (reference sequence). Germline trimming cut 0 bases from V and 0 bases from J; bases unmatched to any gene: 14. The CDR3 length is 20 residues. The CDR3 is CSARDWLAGVLISSYNEQFF. In nucleotides, the CDR3 is TGCAGTGCTAGAGATTGGCTAGCGGGAGTTCTTATCAGCTCCTACAATGAGCAGTTCTTC.

CDR3 loop: CASSLFWEETQYF. In DNA form, the CDR3 reads TGTGCCAGCAGTTTATTTTGGGAAGAGACCCAGTACTTC. V usage is TRBV27 and J usage is TRBJ2-5; no clear D gene. This CDR3 spans 13 amino acids. V was trimmed by 1 base and J by 3 bases, leaving 6 bases between them. Germline lookup yields CDR1 MNHEY and CDR2 SMNVEV (reference sequence).

The rearrangement joins TRBV6-1 to TRBJ2-1, with 13 bases that match TRBD2. V dropped 6 bases and J dropped 2; count of bases not matched to a gene: 7. Germline CDR1 is MNHNS and CDR2 is SASEGT. The CDR3 runs 17 residues. CDR3 coding DNA: TGTGCCAGCAGCTGGACTAGCGGGGGAAAGACCTACAATGAGCAGTTCTTC. Amino acid sequence: CASSWTSGGKTYNEQFF.

The chain is built from TRBV6-4 and TRBJ2-5; D is unclear. CDR1 and CDR2 (germline): MRHNA, SNTAGT. The CDR3 totals 18 residues. The V end lost 0 bases, the J end lost 3 bases, and 20 bases lay between the germline ends. CDR3 in amino acids: CASSDSWYRAIFKETQYF. As DNA, the CDR3 is TGTGCCAGCAGTGACTCGTGGTATCGCGCAATATTCAAAGAGACCCAGTACTTC.

Note on this clonotype: A read error may account for a junction end that differs from germline. The V gene is TRBV12-3 or TRBV12-4, the J gene TRBJ2-3; no firm D call. CDR3 length: 15 amino acids. The CDR3 region has the DNA TGTGCCAGCAGAAGACTCGCAGTGAGCACAGATGCGCAGTATTTT. Its protein is CASRRLAVSTDAQYF.

This clonotype was observed many times. The V gene is TRBV20-1, the J gene TRBJ2-7, with 8 bases lining up with TRBD1. CDR1 and CDR2 from the germline V gene are DFQATT and SNEGSKA (reference sequence). V dropped 1 base and J dropped 4; count of bases not matched to a gene: 3. This CDR3 is 13 amino acids long. CDR3 DNA sequence: TGCAGTGCTAGAGGGGACAGGCCTTACGAGCAGTACTTC. This translates into CSARGDRPYEQYF.

V and J are TRBV5-6 and TRBJ1-1; no firm D call. V lost 0 bases, J lost 4 bases, and 10 bases lay in between. The CDR3 extends over 14 amino acids. CDR1 and CDR2 from the germline V gene are SGHDT and YYEEEE. The CDR3 region is CASSLGESCTEAFF. The DNA of the CDR3 is TGTGCCAGCAGCTTGGGAGAGAGTTGCACTGAAGCTTTCTTT.

The gene calls are TRBV6-4 and TRBJ2-1; weak D call: TRBD2 (5 bases). TRBJ2-7 explains the end of the DNA better; the J call may be wrong. The CDR3 length is 17 residues. Germline CDR1 and CDR2: MRHNA and SNTAGT. The CDR3 bases are TGTGCCAGCACTACGCGGCTAGTGGGAGATGAGAACAATGAGCAGTACTTC. Amino acids: CASTTRLVGDENNEQYF.

This clonotype was recorded a few times. V and J are TRBV10-3 and TRBJ2-7, with D perhaps TRBD2 (6 bases). The CDR3 has 15 amino acids. V was trimmed by 4 bases and J by 2 bases, leaving 15 bases between them. The germline CDR1 and CDR2 sequences are ENHRY and SYGVKD. CDR3 protein: CAISGGTSLPYEQYF. In DNA, the CDR3 is TGTGCCATCAGTGGAGGGACTTCCCTACCCTACGAGCAGTACTTC.

The chain has TRBV28 and TRBJ2-7; TRBD2 might be the D (5 bases). Germline V CDR1 and CDR2: MDHEN, SYDVKM. The CDR3 totals 13 residues. V lost 7 bases and J 3 bases, leaving 13 bases between the germline ends. The CDR3 bases are TGTGCCAGCACCCTAGGACTGATCTACGAGCAGTACTTC. Residues: CASTLGLIYEQYF.

This clonotype was counted only a few times. The chain combines TRBV10-3 with TRBJ2-4; D possibly corresponds to TRBD1 (6 bases). Gene TRBJ2-7 matches the end of the DNA better, so the J call may be wrong. CDR3 size: 13 residues. CDR1 and CDR2 (germline): ENHRY, SYGVKD. The CDR3 DNA follows: TGTGCCATCAGTGGTCAGGGGACCCTCGAGCAGTACTTC. Protein sequence: CAISGQGTLEQYF.

This clonotype appeared a few times. The chain recombines TRBV29-1 with TRBJ2-5; D call uncertain. The V end lost 8 bases, the J end lost 1 base, and 14 bases lay between the germline ends. The CDR3 length is 13 residues. The germline CDR1 and CDR2 sequences are SQVTM and ANQGSEA. The CDR3 nucleotides read TGCAGCCCCTTAGTAGGGCCCCAAGAGACCCAGTACTTC. As protein: CSPLVGPQETQYF.

This rearrangement joins TRBV29-1 to TRBJ1-2, with D tentatively TRBD1 (5 bases). Looked up from germline, CDR1 is SQVTM and CDR2 is ANQGSEA. V lost 3 bases to trimming and J lost 4 bases, with 9 bases between them. The CDR3 contains 12 residues. Here the CDR3 reads CSVESGTYGYTF. DNA for the CDR3: TGCAGCGTTGAGTCAGGGACCTATGGCTACACCTTC.

CDR3 loop: CASSDKKQGAGYTEAFF. The CDR3 nucleotides are TGCGCCAGCAGCGATAAGAAACAGGGAGCCGGGTACACTGAAGCTTTCTTT. The chain carries TRBV5-1 and TRBJ1-1; TRBD1 might be the D (6 bases). The germline V gene encodes CDR1 SGHRS and CDR2 YFSETQ. This CDR3 has 17 residues. Trimming removed 4 bases from V and 3 bases from J, with 22 bases in between.

J is TRBJ2-2 and V is TRBV27; D possibly matches TRBD1 or TRBD2 (5 bases each). Germline V lookup: CDR1 MNHEY, CDR2 SMNVEV (reference sequence). The CDR3 length is 14 residues. Trimming removed 7 bases from V and 2 bases from J, with 11 bases in between. This CDR3 is CASTIRGNTGELFF. The DNA for the CDR3 is TGTGCCAGCACCATCCGGGGCAACACCGGGGAGCTGTTTTTT.

Notes on this clonotype: One end of the junction does not line up with germline, which may come from a read error. V is TRBV5-6 and J is TRBJ1-5; a weak D match, TRBD1 (6 bases). The CDR3 loop spans 16 amino acids. Germline lookup yields CDR1 SGHDT and CDR2 YYEEEE. CDR3 sequence (DNA): TGTGCCAGCAGCTTGGGGGGGGCCGGTAGCAGTCAGCCCCAGCATTTT. Encoded protein: CASSLGGAGSSQPQHF.

This chain uses TRBV27 with TRBJ2-1; maybe TRBD1 (5 bases). Trimming shortened V by 6 bases and J by 7 bases, and 16 bases separated the two germline ends. Germline V gene lookup returns CDR1 MNHEY and CDR2 SMNVEV (reference sequence). This CDR3 is built from 14 residues. This chain's CDR3 is CASRRTPGANEQFF. The DNA for the CDR3 is TGTGCCAGCAGGCGGACACCCGGCGCGAATGAGCAGTTCTTC.

This sequence joins TRBV20-1 and TRBJ2-1; 13 bases match TRBD2. The CDR3 has 13 amino acids. J lost 7 bases, V lost 6 bases, and 3 bases had no gene match. Germline V gives CDR1 DFQATT, CDR2 SNEGSKA (reference sequence). CDR3 DNA: TGCAGTGCGGGGGGACTAGCGGGAAATGAGCAGTTCTTC. Translated, it gives CSAGGLAGNEQFF.

This clonotype occurred a few times. The chain has TRBV7-3 and TRBJ2-1; D possibly matches TRBD1 or TRBD2 (6 bases each). CDR1 is SGHTA and CDR2 is FQGTGA in the germline V gene. The CDR3 has 15 residues. With 4 bases removed from V and 5 bases from J, the gap between germline ends came to 15 bases. CDR3 loop: CASSSPGANNNEQFF. CDR3 nucleotide sequence: TGTGCCAGCAGCTCCCCGGGGGCAAACAACAATGAGCAGTTCTTC.